This T cell receptor beta chain came from a study of tissue T cells after allogeneic stem cell transplantation. CDR3 length: 14 amino acids. The V and J ends lost 0 bases and 4 bases, in that order; junction bases with no gene match: 1. Germline V CDR1 and CDR2: LGHNA, YNLKQL (reference sequence). Here immunoSEQ multiplex PCR was the method, and the copy in TCRdb shows in-frame clones only, minus some. The table includes some 47,000 clones, about three quarters detected once. For this clone: The antigen remains undetermined. Gene names follow the mouse nomenclature. The read terminates 1 residue before the CDR3 end, so the remaining end is supplied by the germline J gene.

Overall study results and limits: In patients and mice, blood and spleen missed much of tissue repertoire. Shared clones across patients were few; motif clustering revealed tissue-specific shared signatures. Within patients, tissue anatomy strongly shaped TCR repertoire composition.

This rearrangement joins TRBV5 to TRBJ2-4, with TRBD2 matching over 7 bases. The receptor comes from a pool of C57BL/6 mice in good health. The source material was sorted cells pooled from one or two spleens. The CDR3 loop reads CASSQDWGKNTLYF. The DNA read from the CDR3 is TGTGCCAGCAGCCAAGACTGGGGGAAAAACACCTTGTAC.